A selection of T cell receptor beta chains follows, all from one sample in a study of CD8+ T cells in alopecia areata. Data came from immunoSEQ multiplex PCR; TCRdb stores just in-frame clones and leaves some out. The data show roughly 280,000 clones, about three fifths seen once. The sequencing here drew on CD4+ T cells sorted from blood, taken around week 54, from a patient treated with tofacitinib. The origin of the receptors is a human donor with alopecia areata. Each CDR3 is given with its conserved first and last residue. D genes are given only for firm matches. Some rows mark clone size as missing; the rest say once, few, many or name a class of expanded clone.

TRBJ2-3 TRBV15 . . CATSRGLALSTDTQYF TGTGCCACCAGCAGAGGGCTAGCGCTTAGCACAGATACGCAGTATTTT
TRBJ1-4 TRBV6-5 TRBD1 . CASRGQGNEKLFF TGTGCCAGCAGGGGACAGGGGAATGAAAAACTGTTTTTT
TRBJ1-1 TRBV29-1 . . CSVRNTEAFF TGCAGCGTACGTAACACTGAAGCTTTCTTT
TRBJ2-7 TRBV5-1 TRBD1 few CASGLTGGEQYF TGCGCCAGCGGCCTAACAGGGGGCGAGCAGTACTTC
TRBJ2-7 TRBV5-1 . . CASSNQGGREQYF TGCGCCAGCAGCAATCAGGGGGGCAGGGAGCAGTACTTC
TRBJ2-7 TRBV2 . . CATAPPNYEQYF TGTGCCACCGCCCCACCAAACTACGAGCAGTACTTC
TRBJ2-7 TRBV5-1 TRBD1 . CASSRGTGVYEQYF TGCGCCAGCAGCCGGGGGACAGGGGTCTACGAGCAGTACTTC
TRBJ1-4 TRBV30 . . CAWRWQANGKLFF TGTGCCTGGAGGTGGCAGGCAAATGGAAAACTGTTTTTT
TRBJ2-5 TRBV29-1 . . CSARGPGETQYF TGCAGCGCCCGGGGGCCGGGAGAGACCCAGTACTTC
TRBJ1-2 TRBV9 . . CASSSPGTLYGYTF TGTGCCAGCAGCTCCCCCGGGACACTTTATGGCTACACCTTC
TRBJ1-1 TRBV30 . . CAWTNGAGTEAFF TGTGCCTGGACGAATGGGGCGGGGACTGAAGCTTTCTTT
TRBJ1-1 TRBV13 . few CASSLGQGSEAFF TGTGCCAGCAGCTTAGGTCAGGGTTCTGAAGCTTTCTTT
TRBJ2-6 TRBV30 . . CAWRRRGGLGANVLTF TGTGCCTGGCGGCGGAGAGGGGGGCTTGGGGCCAACGTCCTGACTTTC
TRBJ1-5 TRBV7-9 . few CASSFSGSNQPQHF TGTGCCAGCAGCTTTTCAGGTAGCAATCAGCCCCAGCATTTT
TRBJ1-4 TRBV30 TRBD1 . CAWSRVLRQGNEKLFF TGTGCCTGGAGCCGTGTCCTGAGACAGGGGAATGAAAAACTGTTTTTT
TRBJ2-7 TRBV4-2 . . CASSESRPGREQYF TGTGCCAGCAGCGAAAGCCGACCGGGTAGGGAGCAGTACTTC
TRBJ1-1 TRBV29-1 . . CSVVKGLSTEAFF TGCAGCGTTGTAAAGGGGCTCAGCACTGAAGCTTTCTTT
TRBJ2-2 TRBV7-9 . . CASRKDNKNTGELFF TGTGCCAGCAGGAAGGATAACAAGAACACCGGGGAGCTGTTTTTT
TRBJ2-7 TRBV27 TRBD2 . CASTGVAGGEQYF TGTGCCAGCACGGGTGTCGCGGGGGGCGAGCAGTACTTC
TRBJ1-6 TRBV6-1 . . CASSEPHANSPLHF TGTGCCAGCAGTGAACCACACGCTAATTCACCCCTCCACTTT
TRBJ2-1 TRBV9 . few CASSNRFTYNEQFF TGTGCCAGCAGCAACAGGTTTACCTACAATGAGCAGTTCTTC
TRBJ2-5 TRBV15 . . CATSREGETQYF TGTGCCACCAGCAGAGAAGGAGAGACCCAGTACTTC
TRBJ2-7 TRBV7-3 TRBD1 . CASSPNRGGRNEQYF TGTGCCAGCAGCCCAAACAGGGGTGGCAGAAACGAGCAGTACTTC
TRBJ2-1 TRBV14 . . CASSQVAFYNEQFF TGTGCCAGCAGCCAAGTTGCGTTCTACAATGAGCAGTTCTTC
TRBJ2-5 TRBV7-3 TRBD1 few CASSLTTGFQETQYF TGTGCCAGCAGCTTGACGACAGGGTTTCAAGAGACCCAGTACTTC
TRBJ1-1 TRBV30 . . CAWRGFAQGTEAFF TGTGCCTGGAGGGGGTTCGCCCAAGGCACTGAAGCTTTCTTT
TRBJ1-2 TRBV5-6 . . CASSLETAANYGYTF TGTGCCAGCAGCTTAGAGACAGCAGCTAACTATGGCTACACCTTC
TRBJ2-3 TRBV9 TRBD2 . CASSVAGGRLDTQYF TGTGCCAGCAGCGTAGCGGGGGGGCGTTTAGATACGCAGTATTTT
TRBJ1-5 TRBV6-1 . . CASSETGGLPQHF TGTGCCAGCAGCGAGACAGGAGGATTGCCCCAGCATTTT
TRBJ2-1 TRBV10-3 . few CASIIGPGRGTEQFF TGTGCCTCCATAATTGGGCCTGGCAGGGGAACTGAGCAGTTCTTC
TRBJ2-1 TRBV5-6 . . CASSLGSGNYNEQFF TGTGCCAGCAGTTTAGGTAGCGGAAATTACAATGAGCAGTTCTTC
TRBJ2-2 TRBV30 TRBD2 . CAWSVPGGGNTGELFF TGTGCCTGGAGTGTACCCGGCGGGGGAAACACCGGGGAGCTGTTTTTT
TRBJ2-4 TRBV30 . . CAWSPKAGTIQYF TGTGCCTGGAGTCCTAAAGCCGGAACTATTCAGTACTTC
TRBJ1-6 TRBV10-3 TRBD1 . CAIGQGNNSPLHF TGTGCCATCGGACAGGGGAATAATTCACCCCTCCACTTT
TRBJ2-3 TRBV30 . . CAWGGFSTDTQYF TGTGCCTGGGGCGGGTTTTCCACAGATACGCAGTATTTT
TRBJ1-2 TRBV29-1 . . CSVKVGDGYTF TGCAGCGTCAAGGTGGGAGATGGCTACACCTTC
TRBJ1-2 TRBV2 . . CASSFDRIYGYTF TGTGCCAGCAGTTTCGACAGGATCTATGGCTACACCTTC
TRBJ1-2 TRBV5-1 . . CASSLDSDYGYTF TGCGCCAGCAGCTTGGACAGCGACTATGGCTACACCTTC
TRBJ2-7 TRBV5-4 . . CASSSIPGQGERQYF TGTGCCAGCAGCTCGATTCCGGGGCAGGGAGAAAGGCAGTACTTC
TRBJ1-1 TRBV6-6 . . CATRDTEAFF TGTGCCACCCGTGACACTGAAGCTTTCTTT
TRBJ2-3 TRBV6-6 TRBD1 . CASSYSGTGVTDTQYF TGTGCCAGCAGTTACTCCGGGACAGGGGTCACAGATACGCAGTATTTT
TRBJ2-5 TRBV7-6 . . CASTHSMYQETQYF TGTGCCAGCACCCACTCAATGTACCAAGAGACCCAGTACTTC
TRBJ2-5 TRBV29-1 . few CSVVGWETQYF TGCAGCGTTGTTGGGTGGGAGACCCAGTACTTC
TRBJ2-5 TRBV5-1 TRBD1 . CASSSDRAETQYF TGCGCCAGCAGTTCAGACAGGGCAGAGACCCAGTACTTC
TRBJ1-2 TRBV30 . . CAWSVIRQYGYTF TGTGCCTGGAGTGTAATAAGGCAGTATGGCTACACCTTC
TRBJ2-5 TRBV2 TRBD1 . CASAVGQTETQYF TGTGCCAGCGCCGTGGGACAGACGGAGACCCAGTACTTC
TRBJ2-1 TRBV11-2 TRBD2 . CASSPIRGGKNEQFF TGTGCCAGCAGCCCCATTCGGGGGGGCAAGAATGAGCAGTTCTTC
TRBJ2-4 TRBV11-2 . few CASSLGDIQYF TGTGCCAGCAGCTTAGGAGACATTCAGTACTTC
TRBJ2-5 TRBV4-3 TRBD2 . CASSQDGPSGGVMETQYF TGCGCCAGCAGCCAAGACGGGCCTAGCGGGGGGGTGATGGAGACCCAGTACTTC
TRBJ2-5 TRBV5-4 TRBD1 . CASSFTGEETQYF TGTGCCAGCAGTTTTACAGGGGAGGAGACCCAGTACTTC
TRBJ1-2 TRBV7-9 TRBD1 once CASSDTGQGHGYTF TGTGCCAGCAGCGACACGGGACAGGGCCATGGCTACACCTTC
TRBJ2-7 TRBV25-1 . once CASSPQGIVSYEQYF TGTGCCAGCAGCCCACAGGGAATCGTCTCCTACGAGCAGTACTTC
TRBJ1-2 TRBV30 . few CAWARGTALSGYTF TGTGCCTGGGCTAGAGGGACGGCGCTGAGTGGCTACACCTTC
TRBJ2-2 TRBV7-2 . . CASSPGTVNTGELFF TGTGCCAGCAGCCCCGGGACCGTGAACACCGGGGAGCTGTTTTTT